The 14 T cell receptor beta chains reported below all come from one sample, sequenced in a study of T cell responses to AZD1222 COVID-19 vaccine. TCRdb keeps only in-frame clones here, not all; method: immunoSEQ multiplex PCR. This table has 70,000 to 95,000 clones, 85% to 90% appearing once. The sample here was peripheral blood, taken 28 days after the second AZD1222 dose. These receptors all come from an adult who received the AZD1222 COVID-19 vaccine.

This clone was observed a single time. This rearrangement joins TRBV19 to TRBJ1-6; 7 bases are shared with TRBD1. The CDR3 length is 15 residues. The V gene's germline CDR1 is LNHDA and CDR2 SQIVND (reference sequence). V lost 3 bases and J lost 4; bases outside the gene matches: 3. DNA for the CDR3: TGTGCCAGTAGTATTCCGGGACAGTATAATTCACCCCTCCACTTT. Translated, it gives CASSIPGQYNSPLHF.

This clone was seen only a few times. V gene TRBV14 combines with J gene TRBJ1-6, with 9 nucleotides matching TRBD1. This CDR3 spans 15 amino acids. CDR1 is SGHDN and CDR2 is FVKESK in the germline V gene. Trimming took 4 bases from V and 9 from J; bases not matched to a gene: 7. The CDR3 is CASSPGQGIGSPLHF. The CDR3 DNA reads TGTGCCAGCAGCCCCGGACAGGGGATAGGTTCACCCCTCCACTTT.

The rearrangement links TRBV7-9 to TRBJ2-5; D may match TRBD1 or TRBD2 (6 bases each). The CDR3 spans 16 residues. Germline CDR1 is SEHNR and CDR2 is FQNEAQ (reference sequence). The V end lost 7 bases, the J end lost 5 bases, and 23 bases lay between the germline ends. The CDR3 nucleotides read TGTGCCAGCACCCCAGGCCGGGAGCAGGGGAGTGAGACCCAGTACTTC. This codes for CASTPGREQGSETQYF.

The CDR3 here is CSAKNDYEQYF. DNA of the CDR3: TGCAGTGCTAAAAATGATTACGAGCAGTACTTC. The V gene is TRBV20-1, the J gene TRBJ2-7; no clear D gene. Trimming left V 4 bases short and J 4 bases short, with 8 bases between. The germline CDR1 and CDR2 sequences are DFQATT and SNEGSKA (reference sequence). CDR3 size: 11 residues.

J is TRBJ2-1 and V is TRBV2, with 7 bases that match TRBD2. The junction had 9 bases not matched to a gene; V was cut back by 7 bases and J by 9 bases. The CDR3 is 13 residues long. The V gene's germline CDR1 is SNHLY and CDR2 FYNNEI. DNA for the CDR3: TGTGCCAGCACAATTCGAGGGGAGGGTGAGCAGTTCTTC. Protein: CASTIRGEGEQFF.

The chain has TRBV6-5 and TRBJ2-1; the D gene is possibly TRBD2 (6 bases). Trimming took off 2 bases at V and 4 bases at J, with 15 bases between the two ends. The CDR3 totals 16 residues. Germline V gene lookup returns CDR1 MNHEY and CDR2 SVGAGI. CDR3: CASSYLGAGPYNEQFF. The DNA of the CDR3 is TGTGCCAGCAGTTACCTGGGCGCGGGACCTTACAATGAGCAGTTCTTC.

This rearrangement joins TRBV9 to TRBJ2-1, with D tentatively TRBD1 (6 bases). Germline-derived CDR1 and CDR2 are SGDLS and YYNGEE. The V and J ends lost 1 base and 9 bases respectively, with 14 bases between them. This CDR3 spans 14 amino acids. The CDR3 bases are TGTGCCAGCAGCGTAAGCCCCCAGGGGCTTGAGCAGTTCTTC. It encodes CASSVSPQGLEQFF.

Note on this clone: A read error may account for a junction end that differs from germline. V gene TRBV3-1 (or the pseudogene TRBV3-2) combines with J gene TRBJ2-7; D is ambiguous. From germline, CDR1 is LGHDT and CDR2 YNNKEL (reference sequence). The CDR3 is made up of 14 amino acids. The CDR3 nucleotides are TGTGCCAGCAGCCAAGAAGTGGGCTCCGACGAGCAGTACTTC. Encoded protein: CASSQEVGSDEQYF.

The rearrangement uses TRBV7-8 and TRBJ2-7; D is perhaps TRBD1 (6 bases). The germline V and J ends were trimmed by 5 bases and 3 bases, with 11 bases remaining between them. This CDR3 region has 13 residues. Germline CDR1 is SGHVS and CDR2 is FQNEAQ. The CDR3 bases are TGTGCCAGCAGCCGGACAGTTTTCTACGAGCAGTACTTC. Its protein is CASSRTVFYEQYF.

This clone was counted a single time. This sequence joins TRBV12-3 or TRBV12-4 and TRBJ1-2; D ambiguous. Trimming left V 3 bases short and J 5 bases short, with 7 bases between. The CDR3 has 12 amino acids. CDR3 amino acids: CASSFLDYGYTF. The CDR3 DNA is TGTGCCAGCAGTTTTTTAGATTATGGCTACACCTTC.

V gene TRBV27 combines with J gene TRBJ2-7, with 13 bases matching TRBD2. Germline loops: CDR1 MNHEY, CDR2 SMNVEV (reference sequence). The ends lost 4 bases at V and 5 bases at J; junction bases unmatched: 5. The CDR3 runs to 15 residues. The CDR3 bases are TGTGCCAGCAGTTCAGGGACTAGCGGGAACCACGAGCAGTACTTC. This sequence encodes CASSSGTSGNHEQYF.

The chain combines TRBV5-1 with TRBJ2-1; no reliable D call. Germline V CDR1 and CDR2: SGHRS, YFSETQ. V lost 0 bases to trimming and J lost 7 bases, with 14 bases between them. This CDR3 comprises 15 residues. CDR3 protein: CASSLELMGWNEQFF. CDR3 nucleotides: TGCGCCAGCAGCTTGGAGCTTATGGGTTGGAATGAGCAGTTCTTC.

This clone has just a few counts. CDR3 protein: CASSPGLTIEQYF. The CDR3 DNA reads TGTGCCAGCAGTCCGGGACTCACCATCGAGCAGTACTTC. The chain recombines TRBV6-2 or TRBV6-3 with TRBJ2-7, with D possibly TRBD2 on 6 matching bases. Between the trimmed V and J ends, which lost 5 bases and 6 bases, there was a span of 14 bases. This CDR3 region has 13 residues. Germline lookup yields CDR1 MNHEY and CDR2 SVGEGT.

The CDR3 DNA sequence: TGTGCCAGTAGTATTCAAGACAATCAGCCCCAGCATTTT. Amino acids: CASSIQDNQPQHF. This sequence joins TRBV19 and TRBJ1-5, with D hard to call. The germline gives CDR1 LNHDA, CDR2 SQIVND (reference sequence). The CDR3 spans 13 residues. V lost 3 bases and J lost 3, with 6 bases in between.